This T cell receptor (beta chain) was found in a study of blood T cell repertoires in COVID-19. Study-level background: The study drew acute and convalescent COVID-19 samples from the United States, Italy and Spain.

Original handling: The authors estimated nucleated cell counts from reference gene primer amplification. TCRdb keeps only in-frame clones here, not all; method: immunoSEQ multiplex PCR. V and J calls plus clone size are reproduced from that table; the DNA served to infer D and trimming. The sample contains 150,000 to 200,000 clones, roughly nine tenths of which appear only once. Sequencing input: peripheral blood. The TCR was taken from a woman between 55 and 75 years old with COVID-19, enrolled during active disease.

The DNA for the CDR3 is TGTGCCAGCACCTCCCGCTTGGGGGAGGCACCGGGAGACAAAAACATTCAGTACTTC. It is translated as CASTSRLGEAPGDKNIQYF. This chain joins TRBV7-2 and TRBJ2-4; D perhaps matches TRBD2 (6 bases). CDR1 SGHTA and CDR2 FQGNSA come from the germline V gene. The CDR3 runs to 19 residues. Trimming stripped 7 bases from V and 3 bases from J, with 28 bases between.